The 28 T cell receptor beta chains below were found in one sample sequenced in a study of cytomegalovirus exposure and HLA in healthy donors. The PCR made use of 60 Vbeta and 13 Jbeta primers. The repertoire was sequenced with immunoSEQ multiplex PCR; TCRdb's copy has only in-frame clones and lacks some. This table holds approximately 220,000 clones, about 80% found once. Sequences were obtained from PBMCs. The receptor source for this set is a man younger than 30 in good health and CMV-seronegative.

This chain connects TRBV5-6 to TRBJ1-2, with 10 positions matching TRBD1. This CDR3 has 13 residues. With V trimmed by 2 bases and J by 8 bases, 3 bases remained unmatched. In germline, CDR1 is SGHDT, CDR2 YYEEEE. The CDR3 DNA follows: TGTGCCAGCAGCTTACCGGGACAGGGGGGCTACACCTTC. Translated: CASSLPGQGGYTF. Full variable domain (rest looked up from reference TRBV5-6 and TRBJ1-2): DAGVTQSPTHLIKTRGQQVTLRCSPKSGHDTVSWYQQALGQGPQFIFQYYEEEERQRGNFPDRFSGHQFPNYSSELNVNALLLGDSALYLCASSLPGQGGYTFGSGTRLTVV.

The V and J genes are TRBV4-2 and TRBJ1-2; D ambiguous. The CDR3 loop spans 16 amino acids. Deletions cut 0 bases from V and 4 bases from J, with 15 bases between. The germline V gene has CDR1 LGHNA and CDR2 YNFKEQ. CDR3 sequence (DNA): TGTGCCAGCAGCCAAGATCTTGCGGAGGGTTCCTATGGCTACACCTTC. Translation gives CASSQDLAEGSYGYTF.

This clone appeared a single time. This chain joins TRBV7-9 and TRBJ1-4; D not resolved. The germline gives CDR1 SEHNR, CDR2 FQNEAQ (reference sequence). The V and J ends lost 5 bases and 0 bases respectively, with 13 bases between them. The CDR3 sequence is 16 residues long. As DNA, the CDR3 is TGTGCCAGCAGCCAAACGACGGGGACAACTAATGAAAAACTGTTTTTT. Its translation: CASSQTTGTTNEKLFF.

This chain links TRBV2 with TRBJ2-1; 9 nucleotides match TRBD1. Germline V gene sequence: CDR1 SNHLY, CDR2 FYNNEI. The CDR3 covers 13 residues. After removal of 8 bases from V and 6 bases from J, the junction contained 5 bases not matched to a gene. The CDR3 nucleotides are TGTGCCAGCTCGGGACAGGGTCTCAATGAGCAGTTCTTC. Amino acids: CASSGQGLNEQFF.

The V gene is TRBV18, the J gene TRBJ2-1, with TRBD2 matching over 7 bases. This CDR3 comprises 15 residues. With V trimmed by 2 bases and J by 2 bases, 3 bases remained unmatched. The germline V gene has CDR1 KGHSH and CDR2 LQKENI. The CDR3: CASSPRGLTYNEQFF. CDR3 coding DNA: TGTGCCAGCTCACCAAGGGGACTAACCTACAATGAGCAGTTCTTC.

This chain links TRBV10-3 with TRBJ1-4; D remains unclear. Germline CDR1 is ENHRY and CDR2 is SYGVKD. Between the trimmed V and J ends, which lost 0 bases and 7 bases, there was a span of 15 bases. The length of the CDR3 is 16 residues. The CDR3 coding sequence is TGTGCCATCAGTGAGTCGAGGGATTCGGTTGGTGAAAAACTGTTTTTT. Its translation: CAISESRDSVGEKLFF.

This chain links TRBV6-5 with TRBJ2-2, with TRBD1 matching over 9 bases. The CDR3 covers 13 residues. V lost 8 bases to trimming and J lost 7 bases; unmatched junction nucleotides: 5. Germline V gene sequence: CDR1 MNHEY, CDR2 SVGAGI. This CDR3 reads CASAGQGIGELFF. Written as DNA, the CDR3 is TGTGCCAGCGCCGGACAGGGGATCGGGGAGCTGTTTTTT.

V is TRBV5-5 and J is TRBJ1-1, with D perhaps TRBD1 (5 bases). The CDR3 has 15 residues. V lost 2 bases to trimming and J lost 9 bases, with 20 bases between them. CDR1 is SGHKS, CDR2 YYEKEE, per germline (reference sequence). CDR3 sequence: CASSFNGGETIKAFF. For the CDR3, the DNA is TGTGCCAGCAGCTTTAACGGGGGAGAAACTATAAAAGCTTTCTTT.

J is TRBJ1-1 and V is TRBV19; 7 bases are shared with TRBD1. The CDR3 runs to 17 residues. Per the germline V gene, CDR1 is LNHDA and CDR2 is SQIVND (reference sequence). V shed 1 base, J shed 4 bases, and the junction held 12 bases outside the gene matches. This CDR3 reads CASSIGGGVLIGTEAFF. In nucleotides, the CDR3 is TGTGCCAGTAGTATAGGAGGGGGCGTCTTGATTGGCACTGAAGCTTTCTTT.

The table lists this clone with a few counts. The same CDR3 is also encoded by other DNA sequences in this sample. The J gene is TRBJ2-2, the V gene TRBV18, with no clear D. CDR1 is KGHSH, CDR2 LQKENI, per germline. V was trimmed by 3 bases and J by 4 bases, leaving 3 bases between them. The CDR3 covers 12 residues. CDR3 in amino acids: CASSPVTGELFF. CDR3 sequence (DNA): TGTGCCAGCTCACCCGTCACCGGGGAGCTGTTTTTT.

The chain couples TRBV30 to TRBJ2-7; 10 bases are shared with TRBD2. The V gene end was trimmed by 3 bases and the J gene end by 4 bases; junction bases not matched to a gene: 9. The CDR3 extends over 15 amino acids. Germline CDR1 is GTSNPN and CDR2 is SVGIG (reference sequence). This CDR3 reads CAWRQLAGKRYEQYF. CDR3 DNA: TGTGCCTGGAGGCAACTAGCGGGAAAAAGGTACGAGCAGTACTTC.

J is TRBJ2-1 and V is TRBV5-4; D possibly corresponds to TRBD1 (6 bases). V was trimmed by 2 bases and J by 6 bases, leaving 15 bases between them. CDR1 SGHNT and CDR2 YYREEE come from the germline V gene (reference sequence). The CDR3 loop spans 15 amino acids. The CDR3 here is CASSFWQGKVNEQFF. The CDR3 region has the DNA TGTGCCAGCAGCTTTTGGCAGGGGAAGGTCAATGAGCAGTTCTTC.

The rearrangement links TRBV4-1 to TRBJ2-7, with D unresolved. CDR1 is MGHRA and CDR2 is YSYEKL in the germline V gene. The CDR3 is 15 residues long. Trimming took off 1 base at V and 0 bases at J, with 10 bases between the two ends. This chain's CDR3 is CASSQVRGYSYEQYF. CDR3 DNA: TGCGCCAGCAGCCAAGTTAGAGGTTACTCCTACGAGCAGTACTTC.

The genes are TRBV7-3 and TRBJ2-3; 16 positions agree with TRBD2. Trimming removed 5 bases from V and 1 base from J; junction bases left unmatched: 3. The germline CDR1 and CDR2 sequences are SGHTA and FQGTGA. The CDR3 length is 17 residues. The CDR3 DNA reads TGTGCCAGCAGCCTCGGGACTAGCGGGAGGGGCACAGATACGCAGTATTTT. Translated, it gives CASSLGTSGRGTDTQYF.

The rearrangement links TRBV7-6 to TRBJ1-2; tentative D call: TRBD1 (5 bases). Trimming took off 1 base at V and 8 bases at J, with 8 bases between the two ends. Germline V CDR1 and CDR2: SGHVS, FNYEAQ. The CDR3 has 12 residues. CDR3 sequence reads: CASSLVGQGYTF. CDR3 sequence (DNA): TGTGCCAGCAGCTTAGTGGGGCAGGGCTACACCTTC.

This clone was observed a few times. The chain links TRBV10-3 to TRBJ2-5; 12 bases line up with TRBD2. The CDR3 is made up of 16 amino acids. The germline V gene has CDR1 ENHRY and CDR2 SYGVKD. With V trimmed by 10 bases and J by 5 bases, 14 bases remained unmatched. The CDR3 DNA follows: TGTGCCACCTTACCCAGACTAGCGGGAGTCGGTGAGACCCAGTACTTC. Its translation is CATLPRLAGVGETQYF.

The chain is built from TRBV6-1 and TRBJ2-1; D might be TRBD1 (5 bases). Trimming removed 4 bases at V and 4 bases at J, with 8 bases between. Looked up from germline, CDR1 is MNHNS and CDR2 is SASEGT. The CDR3 loop spans 13 amino acids. CDR3 sequence: CASSGTGYNEQFF. CDR3 nucleotide sequence: TGTGCCAGCAGTGGAACAGGTTACAATGAGCAGTTCTTC.

V usage is TRBV11-2 and J usage is TRBJ2-1; TRBD2 matches 7 bases. This CDR3 has 16 residues. J lost 2 bases, V lost 1 base, and 5 bases had no gene match. Germline CDR1 SGHAT, CDR2 FQNNGV. In DNA form, the CDR3 reads TGTGCCAGCAGCTTAGGAGCGCGGGAGACCTACAATGAGCAGTTCTTC. The encoded protein is CASSLGARETYNEQFF.

V and J are TRBV6-5 and TRBJ2-3, with TRBD2 identical over 10 bases. With 2 bases clipped from V and 5 bases from J, the junction kept 4 bases outside the gene matches. CDR3 length: 15 amino acids. Germline CDR1 and CDR2: MNHEY and SVGAGI. Here the CDR3 reads CASSYEGLAKDTQYF. CDR3 nucleotides: TGTGCCAGCAGTTACGAGGGACTAGCGAAAGATACGCAGTATTTT.

J is TRBJ2-5 and V is TRBV5-4; TRBD2 matches 14 bases. CDR3 size: 15 residues. The germline V gene has CDR1 SGHNT and CDR2 YYREEE (reference sequence). V lost 5 bases and J lost 3; bases outside the gene matches: 3. The CDR3 here is CASRPGLAGEETQYF. The DNA for the CDR3 is TGTGCCAGCAGACCGGGACTAGCGGGAGAAGAGACCCAGTACTTC.

The gene calls are TRBV30 and TRBJ2-3; 8 nucleotides align to TRBD2. Germline CDR1 is GTSNPN and CDR2 is SVGIG (reference sequence). There are 16 residues in the CDR3. The V gene end was trimmed by 2 bases and the J gene end by 3 bases; junction bases not matched to a gene: 10. The DNA of the CDR3 is TGTGCCTGGAGTTTCAGCGGGAGTTGGGAGACAGATACGCAGTATTTT. Its translation is CAWSFSGSWETDTQYF.

The chain joins TRBV6-5 to TRBJ2-3; D not certain. CDR1 and CDR2 from the germline V gene are MNHEY and SVGAGI. The CDR3 length is 14 residues. Trimming took 2 bases from V and 0 from J, leaving 6 bases between them. The CDR3 here is CASSYGSSTDTQYF. The CDR3 DNA sequence: TGTGCCAGCAGTTACGGCAGTAGCACAGATACGCAGTATTTT.

The rearrangement uses TRBV7-9 and TRBJ2-1; 12 bases align to TRBD2. Germline CDR1 is SEHNR and CDR2 is FQNEAQ (reference sequence). Trimming at V came to 8 bases and at J to 7 bases, leaving 15 bases not matched to a gene. The CDR3 covers 17 residues. This CDR3 is CASPPPFLAGGPNEQFF. CDR3 in DNA: TGTGCCAGCCCGCCTCCCTTCCTAGCGGGAGGGCCGAATGAGCAGTTCTTC. Combining the CDR3 with reference TRBV7-9 and TRBJ2-1 gives the whole variable domain DTGVSQNPRHKITKRGQNVTFRCDPISEHNRLYWYRQTLGQGPEFLTYFQNEAQLEKSRLLSDRFSAERPKGSFSTLEIQRTEQGDSAMYLCASPPPFLAGGPNEQFFGPGTRLTVL.

In this sample, this clone turned up once. The chain recombines TRBV10-2 with TRBJ2-1; 10 nucleotides line up with TRBD1. V shed 6 bases and J 7 bases; nucleotides not matched to a gene: 12. CDR1 WSHSY and CDR2 SAAADI come from the germline V gene. The CDR3 has 16 residues. CDR3 residues: CASREPGQGRENEQFF. The CDR3 nucleotides are TGCGCCAGCAGGGAACCGGGACAGGGGAGGGAAAATGAGCAGTTCTTC.

The chain has TRBV6-1 and TRBJ1-5; the D gene is possibly TRBD1 (6 bases). The V gene lost 8 bases and the J gene lost 16 bases, with 18 bases spanning the gap. The CDR3 contains 11 residues. Germline V gene sequence: CDR1 MNHNS, CDR2 SASEGT. The CDR3 loop reads CASGSGRGYHF. The CDR3 region has the DNA TGTGCCAGCGGGTCGGGCAGGGGATATCATTTT.

The chain joins TRBV30 to TRBJ2-1; TRBD2 matches 16 bases. The length of the CDR3 is 15 residues. Unmatched junction bases numbered 5, after V lost 3 bases and J lost 9 bases. Germline CDR1 and CDR2: GTSNPN and SVGIG (reference sequence). CDR3 nucleotide sequence: TGTGCCTGGAGCTCGGGACTAGCGGGAGGGGGTGAGCAGTTCTTC. Protein product: CAWSSGLAGGGEQFF.

The chain carries TRBV5-5 and TRBJ1-2; 7 nucleotides align to TRBD1. Per germline, CDR1 SGHKS and CDR2 YYEKEE (reference sequence). With 5 bases clipped from V and 2 bases from J, the junction kept 6 bases outside the gene matches. The CDR3 extends over 14 amino acids. CDR3 loop: CASSDRALNYGYTF. The DNA of the CDR3 is TGTGCCAGCAGTGACAGGGCCTTAAACTATGGCTACACCTTC.

The rearrangement joins TRBV30 to TRBJ1-1; weak D call: TRBD1 (6 bases). V was cut by 2 bases and J by 7 bases, with 11 bases left in between. CDR1 and CDR2 (germline): GTSNPN, SVGIG (reference sequence). The CDR3 loop spans 12 amino acids. The CDR3 bases are TGTGCCTGGAGTCGGATACAGGGTGAAGCTTTCTTT. It yields the protein CAWSRIQGEAFF. The full variable domain, in which reference TRBV30 and TRBJ1-1 provide the parts outside the CDR3, is SQTIHQWPATLVQPVGSPLSLECTVEGTSNPNLYWYRQAAGRGLQLLFYSVGIGQISSEVPQNLSASRPQDRQFILSSKKLLLSDSGFYLCAWSRIQGEAFFGQGTRLTVV.